These T cell receptor beta chains were read from a single sample in a study of shared clonotypes between healthy human individuals. Sequencing used immunoSEQ multiplex PCR; TCRdb keeps in-frame clones, though not all of them. The table records about 1.1 million clones, approximately 80% of them present only once. What was sequenced was memory CD4+ T cells from PBMCs. These receptors all come from a young man in good health. Some clones in this sample may be carry-over from other donors' samples. Each CDR3 is given with its conserved first and last residue. A D gene is named only where the DNA matches it firmly. Some rows mark clone size as missing; the rest say once, few, many or name a class of expanded clone.

v_call: TRBV5-1
d_call: .
clone_size: .
j_call: TRBJ2-5
cdr3_nt: TGCGCCAGCAGCTTGATTGGGGACCAAGAGACCCAGTACTTC
cdr3_aa: CASSLIGDQETQYF

v_call: TRBV7-2
d_call: TRBD1
clone_size: .
j_call: TRBJ2-7
cdr3_nt: TGTGCCAGCAGCGAAGGGGGCGCCCTGGAAAAGCAGTACTTC
cdr3_aa: CASSEGGALEKQYF

v_call: TRBV16
d_call: TRBD1
clone_size: .
j_call: TRBJ1-3
cdr3_nt: TGTGCCAGCAGCCAATTCGGGACAGGGTCTGGAAACACCATATATTTT
cdr3_aa: CASSQFGTGSGNTIYF

v_call: TRBV13
d_call: TRBD1
clone_size: .
j_call: TRBJ1-2
cdr3_nt: TGTGCCAGCAGCTTAGACAGGGGATATGGCTACACCTTC
cdr3_aa: CASSLDRGYGYTF

v_call: TRBV11-2
d_call: TRBD2
clone_size: .
j_call: TRBJ2-1
cdr3_nt: TGTGCCAGCAGCTCCCGCGGGGCGGGAGGGAAATACAATGAGCAGTTCTTC
cdr3_aa: CASSSRGAGGKYNEQFF

v_call: TRBV5-1
d_call: .
clone_size: .
j_call: TRBJ2-6
cdr3_nt: TGCGCCAGCAGCCCGCCCCACAGTACCTCTGGGGCCAACGTCCTGACTTTC
cdr3_aa: CASSPPHSTSGANVLTF

v_call: TRBV28
d_call: TRBD2
clone_size: .
j_call: TRBJ2-5
cdr3_nt: TGTGCCAGCAGTGAGCTAGCGGGAGGAGGGCCCTTGGAGACCCAGTACTTC
cdr3_aa: CASSELAGGGPLETQYF

v_call: TRBV7-9
d_call: .
clone_size: .
j_call: TRBJ2-5
cdr3_nt: TGTGCCAGCAGCTTAGGTTCAGGAGAGACCCAGTACTTC
cdr3_aa: CASSLGSGETQYF

v_call: TRBV5-4
d_call: TRBD1
clone_size: once
j_call: TRBJ1-2
cdr3_nt: TGTGCCAGCAGCCCCGGGACAGGATTCTATGGCTACACCTTC
cdr3_aa: CASSPGTGFYGYTF

v_call: TRBV7-8
d_call: .
clone_size: .
j_call: TRBJ2-2
cdr3_nt: TGTGCCAGCAGCCCCTCGATCGGGGAGCTGTTTTTT
cdr3_aa: CASSPSIGELFF

v_call: TRBV29-1
d_call: .
clone_size: .
j_call: TRBJ2-2
cdr3_nt: TGCAGCGCCGCGGACAGGAACACCGGGGAGCTGTTTTTT
cdr3_aa: CSAADRNTGELFF

v_call: TRBV5-4
d_call: .
clone_size: .
j_call: TRBJ1-1
cdr3_nt: TGTGCCAGCAGCCCTGACAGGCCGCTGACTGAAGCTTTCTTT
cdr3_aa: CASSPDRPLTEAFF

v_call: TRBV7-3
d_call: .
clone_size: few
j_call: TRBJ1-1
cdr3_nt: TGTGCCAGCAGGGAGGTAAGAGACACTGAAGCTTTCTTT
cdr3_aa: CASREVRDTEAFF

v_call: TRBV5-8
d_call: .
clone_size: .
j_call: TRBJ1-5
cdr3_nt: TGTGCCAGCAGCTTCGTGAGGGGGAGCGATCAGCCCCAGCATTTT
cdr3_aa: CASSFVRGSDQPQHF

v_call: TRBV27
d_call: .
clone_size: .
j_call: TRBJ2-7
cdr3_nt: TGTGCCAGCAGTTTAGGTTCGAGCATCGGCTACGAGCAGTACTTC
cdr3_aa: CASSLGSSIGYEQYF

v_call: TRBV7-7
d_call: .
clone_size: few
j_call: TRBJ2-5
cdr3_nt: TGTGCCAGCAGCCAAGACTTCAACCAAGAGACCCAGTACTTC
cdr3_aa: CASSQDFNQETQYF

v_call: TRBV19
d_call: .
clone_size: .
j_call: TRBJ1-4
cdr3_nt: TGTGCCAGTAATAACGGAGACAGGTTTGAAAAACTGTTTTTT
cdr3_aa: CASNNGDRFEKLFF

v_call: TRBV5-1
d_call: TRBD2
clone_size: .
j_call: TRBJ2-1
cdr3_nt: TGCGCCAGCAGCTTGACTAGCGGGCTCCCCAGGGGTGATGAGCAGTTCTTC
cdr3_aa: CASSLTSGLPRGDEQFF

v_call: TRBV5-4
d_call: TRBD1
clone_size: .
j_call: TRBJ2-5
cdr3_nt: TGTGCCAGCAGAGACGGACAGGGGACGGAGACCCAGTACTTC
cdr3_aa: CASRDGQGTETQYF

v_call: TRBV11-2
d_call: .
clone_size: many
j_call: TRBJ2-1
cdr3_nt: TGTGCCAGCAGCCCCAGGAGGGACTCCTACAATGAGCAGTTCTTC
cdr3_aa: CASSPRRDSYNEQFF

v_call: TRBV28
d_call: .
clone_size: .
j_call: TRBJ2-5
cdr3_nt: TGTGCCAGCAGTTTAAGGTTCAAGAACAGGGTGCGGGAGACCCAGTACTTC
cdr3_aa: CASSLRFKNRVRETQYF

v_call: TRBV6-6
d_call: TRBD2
clone_size: .
j_call: TRBJ2-7
cdr3_nt: TGTGCCAGCAGTGGTTCCTGGAGGGAGGGGGAGCAGTACTTC
cdr3_aa: CASSGSWREGEQYF

v_call: TRBV2
d_call: TRBD1
clone_size: .
j_call: TRBJ2-2
cdr3_nt: TGTGCCAGCGTCCGGGACAGGGCTAACACCGGGGAGCTGTTTTTT
cdr3_aa: CASVRDRANTGELFF

v_call: TRBV5-1
d_call: TRBD2
clone_size: .
j_call: TRBJ2-5
cdr3_nt: TGCGCCAGCAGCCCCTCGACTAGCGGGAGTTTTGGTGGGACCCAGTACTTC
cdr3_aa: CASSPSTSGSFGGTQYF

v_call: TRBV4-1
d_call: TRBD1
clone_size: .
j_call: TRBJ1-5
cdr3_nt: TGCGCCAGCAGCCCTGGGACAGCCCATCAGCCCCAGCATTTT
cdr3_aa: CASSPGTAHQPQHF

v_call: TRBV7-2
d_call: .
clone_size: .
j_call: TRBJ1-5
cdr3_nt: TGTGCCAGCAGCCTAGTGGATCTCCAGCCCCAGCATTTT
cdr3_aa: CASSLVDLQPQHF

v_call: TRBV5-1
d_call: TRBD2
clone_size: .
j_call: TRBJ2-5
cdr3_nt: TGCGCCAGCAGCTTGCTTGGCGGGAGGGCCGGAGAGACCCAGTACTTC
cdr3_aa: CASSLLGGRAGETQYF

v_call: TRBV4-2
d_call: TRBD1
clone_size: .
j_call: TRBJ2-5
cdr3_nt: TGTGCCAGCAGCCACGAACAGGGGGTCGGTGAGACCCAGTACTTC
cdr3_aa: CASSHEQGVGETQYF